Following are 17 T cell receptor beta chains from one sample sequenced in a study of cytotoxic CD8 clonotypes in ibrutinib-treated CLL. Sequencing was performed with immunoSEQ multiplex PCR; in TCRdb, only in-frame clones are kept and a portion is missing. Of roughly 110,000 clones listed, about 58% are singletons. Sample: PBMCs, taken after 24 months of ibrutinib treatment. Receptors were obtained from a human donor with chronic lymphocytic leukemia.

Only a few counts were recorded for this clone. The chain employs TRBV11-3 and TRBJ1-1, with no clear D. V was shortened by 4 bases and J by 8 bases, with 14 bases between the two germline ends. Germline CDR1 is SGHNT and CDR2 is YENEEA. This CDR3 has 13 residues. DNA for the CDR3: TGTGCCAGCAGCTCAACACAGACGGGGGAAGCTTTCTTT. Translated, it gives CASSSTQTGEAFF. Full variable domain (rest looked up from reference TRBV11-3 and TRBJ1-1): EAGVVQSPRYKIIEKKQPVAFWCNPISGHNTLYWYLQNLGQGPELLIRYENEEAVDDSQLPKDRFSAERLKGVDSTLKIQPAELGDSAVYLCASSSTQTGEAFFGQGTRLTVV.

This sequence joins TRBV10-3 and TRBJ2-7; TRBD1 matches 7 bases. Germline CDR1 and CDR2: ENHRY and SYGVKD. This CDR3 spans 14 amino acids. The V and J ends lost 3 bases and 6 bases, in that order; junction bases with no gene match: 8. The CDR3 sequence is CAISEETGLIEQYF. CDR3 DNA sequence: TGTGCCATCAGTGAAGAGACAGGGCTCATCGAGCAGTACTTC.

The chain couples TRBV19 to TRBJ2-1, with D unresolved. This CDR3 has 16 amino acids. V was shortened by 5 bases and J by 5 bases, with 19 bases between the two germline ends. Germline V CDR1 and CDR2: LNHDA, SQIVND (reference sequence). Written as DNA, the CDR3 is TGTGCCAGTAGTCTAAAAGATAACGTTGTCCACAATGAGCAGTTCTTC. Translated: CASSLKDNVVHNEQFF. The whole variable domain, remainder taken from reference TRBV19 and TRBJ2-1, is DGGITQSPKYLFRKEGQNVTLSCEQNLNHDAMYWYRQDPGQGLRLIYYSQIVNDFQKGDIAEGYSVSREKKESFPLTVTSAQKNPTAFYLCASSLKDNVVHNEQFFGPGTRLTVL.

This clone has just a few counts. The V call is TRBV30, the J call TRBJ2-7, with D maybe TRBD2 (6 bases). The germline V and J ends were trimmed by 0 bases and 2 bases, with 17 bases remaining between them. This CDR3 spans 16 amino acids. Germline V lookup: CDR1 GTSNPN, CDR2 SVGIG (reference sequence). DNA of the CDR3: TGTGCCTGGAGTGTACCTTTCGTGGGGGGACCCTACGAGCAGTACTTC. Residues: CAWSVPFVGGPYEQYF.

The chain's CDR3 is CASSQRTGDYQPQHF. DNA of the CDR3: TGTGCCAGCAGCCAGAGGACAGGCGATTATCAGCCCCAGCATTTT. J is TRBJ1-5 and V is TRBV7-3, with 7 bases identical to TRBD1. J gave up 5 bases and V 5 bases, and 9 bases lay outside the gene matches. The CDR3 runs to 15 residues. CDR1 and CDR2 (germline): SGHTA, FQGTGA.

The V and J genes are TRBV7-3 and TRBJ2-2, with 12 bases fitting TRBD1. The CDR3 sequence is 16 residues long. J was trimmed by 2 bases and V by 5 bases; bases with no gene match: 3. Germline CDR1 and CDR2: SGHTA and FQGTGA. This CDR3 is CASSGTGGVNTGELFF. For the CDR3, the DNA is TGTGCCAGCAGCGGGACAGGGGGCGTTAACACCGGGGAGCTGTTTTTT. Full variable domain (rest looked up from reference TRBV7-3 and TRBJ2-2): GAGVSQTPSNKVTEKGKYVELRCDPISGHTALYWYRQSLGQGPEFLIYFQGTGAADDSGLPNDRFFAVRPEGSVSTLKIQRTERGDSAVYLCASSGTGGVNTGELFFGEGSRLTVL.

This clone was counted between two and nine times. This chain connects TRBV5-4 to TRBJ2-3; D is unresolved. Trimming pared 0 bases from V and 3 bases from J, leaving 11 bases between. CDR3 size: 15 residues. The germline CDR1 and CDR2 sequences are SGHNT and YYREEE (reference sequence). The DNA for the CDR3 is TGTGCCAGCAGCTTGGAAGCCTCGGGTACAGATACGCAGTATTTT. It is translated as CASSLEASGTDTQYF.

The rearrangement joins TRBV10-2 to TRBJ1-1; 8 nucleotides agree with TRBD1. V shed 3 bases, J shed 0 bases, and the junction held 0 bases outside the gene matches. CDR3 length equals 14 residues. CDR1 WSHSY and CDR2 SAAADI come from the germline V gene. CDR3 DNA sequence: TGCGCCAGCAGTGAACAGGGGGTGAACACTGAAGCTTTCTTT. It codes for CASSEQGVNTEAFF.

This sequence joins TRBV10-3 and TRBJ1-4; a possible D gene is TRBD1 (6 bases). The germline CDR1 and CDR2 sequences are ENHRY and SYGVKD. Deletions cut 6 bases from V and 5 bases from J, with 16 bases between. This CDR3 has 15 amino acids. The DNA of the CDR3 is TGTGCCATCAGGCCAGGGGCTGGGGACAATGAAAAACTGTTTTTT. Its translation: CAIRPGAGDNEKLFF.

The chain joins TRBV27 to TRBJ1-1, with TRBD1 identical over 7 bases. Germline-derived CDR1 and CDR2 are MNHEY and SMNVEV (reference sequence). V was clipped by 9 bases and J by 13 bases; unmatched bases: 14. The CDR3 is 12 residues long. For the CDR3, the DNA is TGTGCCAGGGATCAAGAGACAGGGAGGGGTTTCTTT. It is translated as CARDQETGRGFF.

The chain is built from TRBV7-3 and TRBJ2-3, with TRBD1 matching 8 bases. V dropped 6 bases and J dropped 11; count of bases not matched to a gene: 10. The CDR3 length is 13 residues. Germline-derived CDR1 and CDR2 are SGHTA and FQGTGA. CDR3 coding DNA: TGTGCCAGCAGTTTCACAGGGGGTGCTAAGCAGTATTTT. This encodes CASSFTGGAKQYF.

The rearrangement links TRBV5-4 to TRBJ1-6; maybe TRBD1 (6 bases). The CDR3 is 13 amino acids. Germline V CDR1 and CDR2: SGHNT, YYREEE (reference sequence). Deletions cut 4 bases from V and 8 bases from J, with 10 bases between. CDR3 amino acids: CASSANRDSPLHF. In DNA, the CDR3 is TGTGCCAGCAGCGCCAACAGGGATTCACCCCTCCACTTT. The whole variable domain, remainder taken from reference TRBV5-4 and TRBJ1-6, is ETGVTQSPTHLIKTRGQQVTLRCSSQSGHNTVSWYQQALGQGPQFIFQYYREEENGRGNFPPRFSGLQFPNYSSELNVNALELDDSALYLCASSANRDSPLHFGNGTRLTVT.

The CDR3: CAWRDLPQGASPLHF. In DNA form, the CDR3 reads TGTGCCTGGAGGGACCTTCCCCAGGGAGCTTCACCCCTCCACTTT. The genes are TRBV30 and TRBJ1-6, with D perhaps matching TRBD1 (5 bases). This CDR3 comprises 15 residues. V lost 3 bases to trimming and J lost 9 bases, with 18 bases between them. Germline CDR1 is GTSNPN and CDR2 is SVGIG (reference sequence).

V is TRBV5-6 and J is TRBJ2-7; the D gene is possibly TRBD2 (6 bases). The ends were cut back, 3 bases at V and 12 bases at J, with 19 bases in the middle. This CDR3 is 13 amino acids long. Germline CDR1 is SGHDT and CDR2 is YYEEEE. This chain's CDR3 is CASSSTLSGESYF. CDR3 sequence (DNA): TGTGCCAGCAGCTCGACATTGTCGGGAGAATCGTACTTC. Drawing the rest from reference TRBV5-6 and TRBJ2-7, the complete variable domain is DAGVTQSPTHLIKTRGQQVTLRCSPKSGHDTVSWYQQALGQGPQFIFQYYEEEERQRGNFPDRFSGHQFPNYSSELNVNALLLGDSALYLCASSSTLSGESYFGPGTRLTVT.

This chain joins TRBV7-2 and TRBJ2-2; maybe TRBD1 (6 bases). The CDR3 is 14 residues long. The V and J ends lost 4 bases and 6 bases respectively, with 12 bases between them. Germline V lookup: CDR1 SGHTA, CDR2 FQGNSA. CDR3 DNA sequence: TGTGCCAGCAGCTCGCTCAGGGGCGCCGGGGAGCTGTTTTTT. It codes for CASSSLRGAGELFF.

The chain joins TRBV18 to TRBJ2-2; D might be TRBD1 (5 bases). Germline lookup yields CDR1 KGHSH and CDR2 LQKENI. Trimming removed 8 bases from V and 2 bases from J, with 15 bases in between. The CDR3 consists of 15 residues. The CDR3 sequence is CASKTAAPNTGELFF. The CDR3 DNA follows: TGTGCCAGCAAGACAGCCGCGCCCAACACCGGGGAGCTGTTTTTT. Using reference TRBV18 and TRBJ2-2 for the parts outside the CDR3, the full variable domain is NAGVMQNPRHLVRRRGQEARLRCSPMKGHSHVYWYRQLPEEGLKFMVYLQKENIIDESGMPKERFSAEFPKEGPSILRIQQVVRGDSAAYFCASKTAAPNTGELFFGEGSRLTVL.

The gene calls are TRBV11-3 and TRBJ1-6; D possibly corresponds to TRBD1 (6 bases). The CDR3 contains 15 residues. Between the trimmed V and J ends, which lost 6 bases and 6 bases, there was a span of 15 bases. The germline V gene encodes CDR1 SGHNT and CDR2 YENEEA. This chain's CDR3 is CASRGAKGGNSPLHF. Here the CDR3 DNA reads TGTGCCAGCAGGGGTGCCAAAGGGGGTAATTCACCCCTCCACTTT.